This entry lists 25 T cell receptor beta chains sequenced from one sample in a study of T cells in localized non-small cell lung cancer. The table came from immunoSEQ multiplex PCR; TCRdb's copy has only in-frame clones and leaves some out. The sample has about 59,000 clones, approximately 91% seen once. The sample here was peripheral blood, taken before any cancer treatment. The receptors were gathered from a man aged 40 to 70 with stage I lung adenocarcinoma.

The V call is TRBV4-1, the J call TRBJ1-2; possibly TRBD1 for D (6 bases). The V gene's germline CDR1 is MGHRA and CDR2 YSYEKL. With 3 bases removed from V and 4 bases from J, the gap between germline ends came to 18 bases. CDR3 length equals 16 residues. The CDR3 bases are TGCGCCAGCAGCCAGGTTCCGGACAGCTATGCCTATGGCTACACCTTC. It yields the protein CASSQVPDSYAYGYTF.

This sequence joins TRBV28 and TRBJ2-5, with 14 bases identical to TRBD2. V dropped 4 bases and J dropped 0; count of bases not matched to a gene: 1. Per the germline V gene, CDR1 is MDHEN and CDR2 is SYDVKM. The length of the CDR3 is 16 residues. In DNA, the CDR3 is TGTGCCAGCAGTTCGGGACTAGCGGGAGACCAAGAGACCCAGTACTTC. It specifies CASSSGLAGDQETQYF.

This clone has just one count. The chain employs TRBV5-1 and TRBJ2-3; perhaps TRBD2 as D (5 bases). Germline V gene sequence: CDR1 SGHRS, CDR2 YFSETQ. The CDR3 is made up of 15 amino acids. V lost 0 bases, J lost 3 bases, and 11 bases lay in between. The CDR3 DNA reads TGCGCCAGCAGCTTGGGGCTAGCTGAGACAGATACGCAGTATTTT. This gives the protein CASSLGLAETDTQYF.

The chain is built from TRBV7-2 and TRBJ2-3; D uncertain. There are 13 residues in the CDR3. With 6 bases removed from V and 2 bases from J, the gap between germline ends came to 9 bases. Germline CDR1 is SGHTA and CDR2 is FQGNSA. The CDR3 sequence is CASRQPPTDTQYF. CDR3 sequence (DNA): TGTGCCAGCAGGCAACCCCCCACAGATACGCAGTATTTT.

This clone was seen once. The chain is built from TRBV4-2 and TRBJ2-2, with D tentatively TRBD2 (6 bases). The V gene lost 0 bases and the J gene lost 4 bases, with 9 bases spanning the gap. This CDR3 contains 15 residues. The germline V gene encodes CDR1 LGHNA and CDR2 YNFKEQ. This CDR3 reads CASSQDVGGTGELFF. Written as DNA, the CDR3 is TGTGCCAGCAGCCAAGATGTGGGGGGCACCGGGGAGCTGTTTTTT.

This clone has a single count. The chain uses TRBV15 and TRBJ1-1; D uncertain. There are 13 residues in the CDR3. The germline V gene has CDR1 LNHNV and CDR2 YYDKDF (reference sequence). V was pared by 1 base and J by 1 base, with 4 bases between. The CDR3 spells CATSRGKNTEAFF. The CDR3 DNA follows: TGTGCCACCAGCAGAGGGAAGAACACTGAAGCTTTCTTT.

The CDR3 nucleotides are TGTGCCAGCAAACACGCAGCGGAAGAGACCCAGTACTTC. The encoded protein is CASKHAAEETQYF. This sequence joins TRBV27 and TRBJ2-5, with TRBD2 as a possible D gene (5 bases). The CDR3 loop spans 13 amino acids. The V and J ends lost 7 bases and 3 bases respectively, with 12 bases between them. Germline values: CDR1 MNHEY, CDR2 SMNVEV (reference sequence).

This chain joins TRBV5-4 and TRBJ2-5; the D is unclear. There are 14 residues in the CDR3. The germline gives CDR1 SGHNT, CDR2 YYREEE (reference sequence). V gave up 4 bases and J gave up 3 bases, with 13 bases separating them. The CDR3 coding sequence is TGTGCCAGCAGCCCTACGGGCGCAAAAGAGACCCAGTACTTC. Translation: CASSPTGAKETQYF.

The chain's CDR3 is CASSVSNNEQFF. CDR3 DNA sequence: TGTGCCAGCAGCGTCTCAAACAATGAGCAGTTCTTC. The chain links TRBV9 to TRBJ2-1; D gene ambiguous. Trimming took 2 bases from V and 5 from J, leaving 5 bases between them. The CDR3 length is 12 residues. Germline CDR1 and CDR2: SGDLS and YYNGEE.

To note about this clone: One end of the junction is discordant with germline, which a read error may explain. The V call is TRBV7-7, the J call TRBJ2-1; D is perhaps TRBD1 (5 bases). CDR1 and CDR2 from the germline V gene are SSHAT and FNYEAQ (reference sequence). The CDR3 extends over 14 amino acids. CDR3 residues: CASSLGDTLDEQFF. The CDR3 DNA sequence: TGTGCTAGCAGCTTAGGGGATACCTTGGATGAGCAGTTCTTC.

The chain uses TRBV28 and TRBJ2-1; D may be TRBD1 or TRBD2 (5 bases each). CDR1 is MDHEN and CDR2 is SYDVKM in the germline V gene. Trimming left V 7 bases short and J 2 bases short, with 15 bases between. CDR3 size: 15 residues. CDR3 DNA sequence: TGTGCCAGCAAGGCGTTGGGGGTGACCTACAATGAGCAGTTCTTC. This gives the protein CASKALGVTYNEQFF.

This rearrangement joins TRBV6-1 to TRBJ1-2; 9 nucleotides match TRBD1. CDR1 MNHNS and CDR2 SASEGT come from the germline V gene. The J segment lost 6 bases and the V segment lost 4 bases, leaving 6 bases of the junction unmatched. The CDR3 has 14 residues. CDR3: CASSVDRGTDGYTF. The CDR3 DNA reads as TGTGCCAGCAGTGTCGACAGGGGGACGGATGGCTACACCTTC.

CDR3 nucleotides: TGCGCCAGCAGCCAAGATCACAGGGGGCGAAACTACGAGCAGTACTTC. Its protein is CASSQDHRGRNYEQYF. The chain employs TRBV4-1 and TRBJ2-7, with 9 bases matching TRBD1. The length of the CDR3 is 16 residues. CDR1 and CDR2 from the germline V gene are MGHRA and YSYEKL. Trimming took 0 bases from V and 3 from J; bases not matched to a gene: 6.

This chain joins TRBV29-1 and TRBJ2-5; D gene uncertain. V dropped 8 bases and J dropped 4 bases, with 11 bases sitting between them. This CDR3 is built from 11 residues. CDR1 and CDR2 (germline): SQVTM, ANQGSEA. CDR3 bases: TGCAGCTCCCGAGTTAGAGAGACCCAGTACTTC. Its translation: CSSRVRETQYF.

The V call is TRBV27, the J call TRBJ2-7, with 11 positions matching TRBD2. Germline CDR1 MNHEY, CDR2 SMNVEV (reference sequence). Trimming removed 4 bases from V and 3 bases from J; junction bases left unmatched: 5. The CDR3 is 15 residues long. The CDR3 region is CASSSTSGTFYEQYF. The DNA for the CDR3 is TGTGCCAGCAGTTCGACTAGCGGGACATTCTACGAGCAGTACTTC.

V gene TRBV7-2 combines with J gene TRBJ2-3; D remains unclear. V lost 1 base and J 2 bases, leaving 7 bases between the germline ends. The germline CDR1 and CDR2 sequences are SGHTA and FQGNSA. The CDR3 sequence is 14 residues long. CDR3 sequence reads: CASSLDHNTDTQYF. For the CDR3, the DNA is TGTGCCAGCAGCTTAGATCACAACACAGATACGCAGTATTTT.

The gene calls are TRBV4-2 and TRBJ2-1; 14 nucleotides match TRBD2. Germline CDR1 LGHNA, CDR2 YNFKEQ. V dropped 2 bases and J dropped 10; count of bases not matched to a gene: 10. The CDR3 spans 17 residues. The CDR3 protein is CASSQQQGTSGSGEQFF. The CDR3 nucleotides are TGTGCCAGCAGCCAACAACAAGGGACTAGCGGGAGTGGGGAGCAGTTCTTC.

This chain uses TRBV7-3 with TRBJ2-5; weak D call: TRBD2 (5 bases). There are 14 residues in the CDR3. V lost 5 bases and J 1 base, leaving 11 bases between the germline ends. Germline CDR1 reads SGHTA; CDR2 reads FQGTGA. CDR3 in amino acids: CASSHGLFQETQYF. The CDR3 DNA reads as TGTGCCAGCAGCCACGGACTCTTCCAAGAGACCCAGTACTTC.

The J gene is TRBJ2-3, the V gene TRBV30, with D hard to call. With 2 bases removed from V and 0 bases from J, the gap between germline ends came to 12 bases. CDR1 GTSNPN and CDR2 SVGIG come from the germline V gene (reference sequence). The CDR3 has 15 residues. The CDR3 region is CAWSPVAFSTDTQYF. CDR3 coding DNA: TGTGCCTGGAGTCCGGTTGCGTTTAGCACAGATACGCAGTATTTT.

The chain recombines TRBV28 with TRBJ2-4; TRBD2 aligns across 9 bases. V lost 5 bases and J lost 3; bases outside the gene matches: 8. The CDR3 totals 16 residues. From germline, CDR1 is MDHEN and CDR2 SYDVKM. CDR3 nucleotide sequence: TGTGCCAGCAGTCGGGGCGGGAGGGCAGGCAAAAACATTCAGTACTTC. It yields the protein CASSRGGRAGKNIQYF.

This clone was seen just once. The chain uses TRBV30 and TRBJ2-1; no clear D. CDR1 GTSNPN and CDR2 SVGIG come from the germline V gene (reference sequence). The V end was cut by 3 bases, the J end by 4 bases, with 7 bases between. CDR3 length equals 12 residues. DNA of the CDR3: TGTGCCTGGAGCTGGAGTTACAATGAGCAGTTCTTC. This gives the protein CAWSWSYNEQFF. Supplemented by reference TRBV30 and TRBJ2-1, the full variable domain reads SQTIHQWPATLVQPVGSPLSLECTVEGTSNPNLYWYRQAAGRGLQLLFYSVGIGQISSEVPQNLSASRPQDRQFILSSKKLLLSDSGFYLCAWSWSYNEQFFGPGTRLTVL.

This chain connects TRBV6-6 to TRBJ2-7, with D tentatively TRBD2 (5 bases). From germline, CDR1 is MNHNY and CDR2 SVGAGI (reference sequence). The ends were cut back, 6 bases at V and 1 base at J, with 19 bases in the middle. CDR3 length: 16 amino acids. The CDR3 loop is CASRPRRTESSYEQYF. CDR3 coding DNA: TGTGCCAGCAGACCTAGGAGGACGGAGTCTTCCTACGAGCAGTACTTC.

This rearrangement joins TRBV20-1 to TRBJ2-1; D not resolved. V was shortened by 0 bases and J by 9 bases, with 6 bases between the two germline ends. The CDR3 spans 11 residues. CDR1 is DFQATT, CDR2 SNEGSKA, per germline (reference sequence). This CDR3 reads CSAREDREQFF. The CDR3, as DNA: TGCAGTGCTAGAGAGGACCGTGAGCAGTTCTTC.

V is TRBV6-5 and J is TRBJ2-7, with D tentatively TRBD1 (6 bases). The CDR3 runs to 14 residues. Germline V gene data show CDR1 as MNHEY and CDR2 as SVGAGI. V lost 2 bases and J 0 bases, leaving 8 bases between the germline ends. The CDR3 loop is CASSYGDNSYEQYF. CDR3 DNA: TGTGCCAGCAGTTACGGGGACAACTCCTACGAGCAGTACTTC.

The V and J genes are TRBV5-1 and TRBJ2-7; no firm D call. CDR1 and CDR2 from the germline V gene are SGHRS and YFSETQ. The ends were cut back, 0 bases at V and 2 bases at J, with 6 bases in the middle. The CDR3 extends over 13 amino acids. The CDR3 DNA reads TGCGCCAGCAGCTTGGATTTTCCCTACGAGCAGTACTTC. Its translation: CASSLDFPYEQYF.